A selection of T cell receptor beta chains follows, all from one sample in a study of T cell changes during pregnancy in multiple sclerosis. Produced via immunoSEQ multiplex PCR; TCRdb's table is partial and in-frame only. The table includes around 50,000 clones, 80% to 95% detected once. This specimen was CD4+ T cells from peripheral blood mononuclear cells, taken in the third trimester of pregnancy. Receptors were obtained from a female donor with multiple sclerosis, enrolled in a pregnancy study. Both conserved end residues are part of each CDR3. The D gene is left open where the match is weak.

D: TRBD1
V: TRBV6-1
J: TRBJ1-1
DNA: TGTGCCAGCAGTGTTCCTCCCGCATCAGGGGGAGCTTTCTTT
CDR3: CASSVPPASGGAFF

D: .
V: TRBV5-1
J: TRBJ1-6
DNA: TGCGCCAGCAGCTTGGGACAGAGTCCGTATAATTCACCCCTCCACTTT
CDR3: CASSLGQSPYNSPLHF

D: TRBD1
V: TRBV27
J: TRBJ1-2
DNA: TGTGCCAGCAGTGTACAGGGGCCGGGAGGCTACACCTTC
CDR3: CASSVQGPGGYTF

D: TRBD1
V: TRBV27
J: TRBJ2-7
DNA: TGTGCCAGCAGTCCCACCCCAGGGGGCTACGCGCAGTACTTC
CDR3: CASSPTPGGYAQYF

D: .
V: TRBV19
J: TRBJ1-5
DNA: TGTGCCAGTAGTATTTCGCAGAATAGCAATCAGCCCCAGCATTTT
CDR3: CASSISQNSNQPQHF

D: TRBD1
V: TRBV5-4
J: TRBJ2-3
DNA: TGTGCCAGCAGCTTCAGGGGGCAGAAAGATACGCAGTATTTT
CDR3: CASSFRGQKDTQYF

D: TRBD1
V: TRBV7-2
J: TRBJ1-2
DNA: TGTGCCAGCAGCGGCGGACAGGGAGGAGAAGGCTACACCTTC
CDR3: CASSGGQGGEGYTF

D: TRBD1
V: TRBV28
J: TRBJ1-1
DNA: TGTGCCAGCGACTCAGGGGGCTCTGGCACTGAAGCTTTCTTT
CDR3: CASDSGGSGTEAFF

D: .
V: TRBV5-8
J: TRBJ2-7
DNA: TGTGCCAGCAGCTTGGCAGGCACGGTCTACGAGCAGTACTTC
CDR3: CASSLAGTVYEQYF

D: TRBD1
V: TRBV19
J: TRBJ1-5
DNA: TGTGCCAGTAGTAGAACCGGGACAGGGGGCTCTAACGGCAATCAGCCCCAGCATTTT
CDR3: CASSRTGTGGSNGNQPQHF

D: .
V: TRBV20-1
J: TRBJ2-3
DNA: TGCAGTGCTAGTCAGGGAGATACGCAGTATTTT
CDR3: CSASQGDTQYF

D: .
V: TRBV5-6
J: TRBJ2-7
DNA: TGTGCCAGCAGCTTGGAAAGCGGGCGTGGATACGAGCAGTACTTC
CDR3: CASSLESGRGYEQYF

D: .
V: TRBV28
J: TRBJ2-2
DNA: TGTGCCAGCAGTCGGACCTCGGGGTGGTCCGGGGAGCTGTTTTTT
CDR3: CASSRTSGWSGELFF

D: TRBD1
V: TRBV30
J: TRBJ1-2
DNA: TGTGCCTGGGACAGGGGGGATGGCTACACCTTC
CDR3: CAWDRGDGYTF

D: TRBD2
V: TRBV5-4
J: TRBJ2-5
DNA: TGTGCCAGCAGCTTGGTGGGTAGCGGGATACAAGAGACCCAGTACTTC
CDR3: CASSLVGSGIQETQYF

D: .
V: TRBV28
J: TRBJ2-1
DNA: TGTGCCAGCAGTATTAGGGGAGGAGGAGGGAGCGAGCAGTTCTTC
CDR3: CASSIRGGGGSEQFF

D: TRBD1
V: TRBV7-7
J: TRBJ2-1
DNA: TGTGCTAGCAGCTTTGGGGCAGGGGGCGCATATGAGCAGTTCTTC
CDR3: CASSFGAGGAYEQFF

D: .
V: TRBV28
J: TRBJ1-5
DNA: TGTGCCAGCAAAGGTTGGGGGCGCAATCAGCCCCAGCATTTT
CDR3: CASKGWGRNQPQHF

D: .
V: TRBV28
J: TRBJ2-5
DNA: TGTGCCAGCAGCGCTCCGTCGCCAGGGAACCAAGAGACCCAGTACTTC
CDR3: CASSAPSPGNQETQYF

D: TRBD2
V: TRBV19
J: TRBJ2-1
DNA: TGTGCCAGTAGTCTTATAGCGGGAGGGCAGGTTGAGCAGTTCTTC
CDR3: CASSLIAGGQVEQFF